The text below deals with one T cell receptor beta chain. Its antigen is not identified. Clones were sequenced by immunoSEQ multiplex PCR, and TCRdb holds only the in-frame ones, with some missing. The repertoire consists of hundreds of thousands of clones, with 80% to 90% occurring once and the leading ten covering approximately 1.5%. These data come from a study of Ad26.COV2.S vaccination and SARS-CoV-2 variants. Trimming removed 2 bases at V and 9 bases at J, with 14 bases between. Germline-derived CDR1 and CDR2 are SGHAT and FQNNGV. This CDR3 comprises 14 residues. General study results and limits: Those who received the vaccine showed greater spike-specific TCR breadth than those given placebo.

Regarding treatment: roughly 20 received Ad26.COV2.S at low or high dose, single or two shots; 5 received placebo; per-sample allocation not given. Collection of samples fell on day 63 after the first vaccine or placebo injection. The individual, an adult aged 18-55 years, was a donor in Boston. The chain is built from TRBV11-2 and TRBJ2-1; D perhaps matches TRBD2 (5 bases). The sequencing used peripheral blood, collected in a trial of Ad26.COV2.S vaccine versus placebo. The clonotype comes from a person between 18 and 65 years old who received the Ad26.COV2.S COVID-19 vaccine or a placebo. The DNA of the CDR3 is TGTGCCAGCAGCTTATCTCCCAGCGAGGGTGAGCAGTTCTTC. It specifies CASSLSPSEGEQFF.